This is a list of T cell receptor beta chains from one sample in a study of beta chain features in type 1 diabetes. Generated by immunoSEQ multiplex PCR, the TCRdb table keeps only in-frame clones and is missing some. In the table there are 600,000 or so clones, around 12% of which are singletons. The sequenced sample was naive CD4+ T cells from blood. These receptors were collected from a young man with type 1 diabetes. Each CDR3 is given with its conserved first and last residue. A D gene is named only where the DNA matches it firmly. A clone size is listed for some rows: how often the clone was seen (once, few, many), or a class if it is expanded.

D: TRBD1
length: 14
J: TRBJ1-2
V: TRBV4-3
size: once
CDR3: CASSQDRQGNGYTF
DNA: TGCGCCAGCAGCCAAGATAGACAGGGGAATGGCTACACCTTC

D: NA
length: 12
J: TRBJ1-2
V: TRBV2
size: NA
CDR3: CASRDLDYGYTF
DNA: TGTGCCAGCAGAGATCTGGACTATGGCTACACCTTC

D: NA
length: 16
J: TRBJ2-1
V: TRBV28
size: few
CDR3: CASSFPPGGAYNEQFF
DNA: TGTGCCAGCAGTTTCCCTCCGGGGGGCGCCTACAATGAGCAGTTCTTC

D: TRBD1
length: 16
J: TRBJ1-5
V: TRBV4-3
size: few
CDR3: CASSVETGGPYQPQHF
DNA: TGCGCCAGCAGCGTCGAGACAGGGGGACCGTATCAGCCCCAGCATTTT

D: NA
length: 15
J: TRBJ2-6
V: TRBV9
size: few
CDR3: CASSVGGTGANVLTF
DNA: TGTGCCAGCAGCGTCGGAGGGACTGGGGCCAACGTCCTGACTTTC

D: NA
length: 15
J: TRBJ2-2
V: TRBV28
size: NA
CDR3: CASSPGTLRTGELFF
DNA: TGTGCCAGCAGTCCAGGGACACTCCGCACCGGGGAGCTGTTTTTT

D: NA
length: 16
J: TRBJ1-4
V: TRBV30
size: NA
CDR3: CAWSVLLAGGNEKLFF
DNA: TGTGCCTGGAGTGTACTGCTGGCAGGCGGAAATGAAAAACTGTTTTTT

D: NA
length: 15
J: TRBJ1-6
V: TRBV4-3
size: NA
CDR3: CASSQDAREGSPLHF
DNA: TGCGCCAGCAGCCAAGACGCCAGGGAAGGCTCACCCCTCCACTTT

D: NA
length: 16
J: TRBJ2-1
V: TRBV5-1
size: few
CDR3: CASSLVLGGSYNEQFF
DNA: TGCGCCAGCAGCTTGGTCCTGGGCGGGTCTTACAATGAGCAGTTCTTC

D: NA
length: 14
J: TRBJ2-5
V: TRBV18
size: NA
CDR3: CASSQGRDQETQYF
DNA: TGTGCCAGCTCACAGGGAAGGGATCAAGAGACCCAGTACTTC

D: NA
length: 13
J: TRBJ2-2
V: TRBV2
size: NA
CDR3: CASGYTYTGELFF
DNA: TGTGCCAGCGGTTACACGTACACCGGGGAGCTGTTTTTT

D: NA
length: 16
J: TRBJ1-2
V: TRBV7-9
size: NA
CDR3: CASSLWSETENYGYTF
DNA: TGTGCCAGCAGCTTGTGGTCCGAGACTGAAAACTATGGCTACACCTTC

D: NA
length: 13
J: TRBJ2-3
V: TRBV11-2
size: few
CDR3: CASSFGGTDTQYF
DNA: TGTGCCAGCAGCTTCGGGGGTACAGATACGCAGTATTTT

D: TRBD2
length: 15
J: TRBJ2-3
V: TRBV6-5
size: NA
CDR3: CASSFGGVSTDTQYF
DNA: TGTGCCAGCAGTTTCGGGGGGGTCAGCACAGATACGCAGTATTTT

D: NA
length: 14
J: TRBJ2-5
V: TRBV7-2
size: few
CDR3: CASSFQKGEETQYF
DNA: TGTGCCAGCAGCTTTCAGAAAGGAGAAGAGACCCAGTACTTC

D: TRBD1
length: 13
J: TRBJ1-2
V: TRBV30
size: NA
CDR3: CARSRDRPYGYTF
DNA: TGTGCACGGTCCCGGGACAGGCCTTATGGCTACACCTTC

D: NA
length: 16
J: TRBJ1-5
V: TRBV19
size: NA
CDR3: CASSGRGAPSNQPQHF
DNA: TGTGCCAGTAGTGGTAGGGGCGCCCCGAGCAATCAGCCCCAGCATTTT

D: NA
length: 15
J: TRBJ2-5
V: TRBV7-2
size: NA
CDR3: CASSPRQGGQETQYF
DNA: TGTGCCAGCAGCCCGCGACAGGGAGGCCAAGAGACCCAGTACTTC

D: TRBD1
length: 15
J: TRBJ1-4
V: TRBV25-1
size: once
CDR3: CASSEAGTGDEKLFF
DNA: TGTGCCAGCAGTGAAGCCGGGACAGGGGATGAAAAACTGTTTTTT

D: NA
length: 17
J: TRBJ1-3
V: TRBV9
size: NA
CDR3: CASSGISPTRAGNTIYF
DNA: TGTGCCAGCAGCGGAATATCCCCTACTCGGGCCGGAAACACCATATATTTT

D: NA
length: 11
J: TRBJ2-3
V: TRBV19
size: NA
CDR3: CASSTADTQYF
DNA: TGTGCCAGTAGCACGGCAGATACGCAGTATTTT

D: NA
length: 18
J: TRBJ1-4
V: TRBV4-3
size: few
CDR3: CASSQDHSAAGYNEKLFF
DNA: TGCGCCAGCAGCCAAGATCATTCCGCGGCCGGGTATAATGAAAAACTGTTTTTT

D: NA
length: 15
J: TRBJ1-6
V: TRBV2
size: NA
CDR3: CASSEATGTRSPLHF
DNA: TGTGCCAGCAGTGAGGCTACAGGGACGCGGTCACCCCTCCACTTT

D: NA
length: 15
J: TRBJ2-5
V: TRBV11-2
size: NA
CDR3: CASSLDPAGEETQYF
DNA: TGTGCCAGCAGCTTAGATCCCGCAGGGGAAGAGACCCAGTACTTC

D: TRBD1
length: 14
J: TRBJ1-2
V: TRBV6-5
size: NA
CDR3: CASNKGTGNYGYTF
DNA: TGTGCCAGCAACAAAGGGACAGGGAACTATGGCTACACCTTC

D: TRBD2
length: 15
J: TRBJ2-5
V: TRBV5-4
size: NA
CDR3: CASSLGAGLGETQYF
DNA: TGTGCCAGCAGCTTGGGAGCGGGGCTTGGTGAGACCCAGTACTTC

D: NA
length: 15
J: TRBJ2-3
V: TRBV2
size: NA
CDR3: CASTFQQGGTDTQYF
DNA: TGTGCCAGCACATTCCAGCAGGGCGGGACAGATACGCAGTATTTT

D: NA
length: 13
J: TRBJ2-1
V: TRBV11-2
size: few
CDR3: CASSSGRYNEQFF
DNA: TGTGCCAGCAGCTCGGGACGCTACAATGAGCAGTTCTTC

D: NA
length: 12
J: TRBJ2-1
V: TRBV7-7
size: NA
CDR3: CASTPLGPEQFF
DNA: TGTGCTAGCACCCCATTGGGCCCGGAGCAGTTCTTC

D: NA
length: 12
J: TRBJ2-7
V: TRBV30
size: NA
CDR3: CAWSSSSYEQYF
DNA: TGTGCCTGGAGTAGCTCTAGCTACGAGCAGTACTTC

D: TRBD1
length: 12
J: TRBJ2-7
V: TRBV2
size: few
CDR3: CASSEQGAEQYF
DNA: TGTGCCAGCAGCGAACAGGGGGCCGAGCAGTACTTC

D: NA
length: 14
J: TRBJ1-1
V: TRBV2
size: NA
CDR3: CASRPVSSLPRAFF
DNA: TGTGCCAGTAGACCCGTCTCTTCGTTACCAAGGGCTTTCTTT

D: NA
length: 14
J: TRBJ1-5
V: TRBV2
size: once
CDR3: CASLREKGNQPQHF
DNA: TGTGCCAGCCTCCGGGAAAAGGGCAATCAGCCCCAGCATTTT

D: TRBD2
length: 14
J: TRBJ2-5
V: TRBV19
size: few
CDR3: CASSLGLAQETQYF
DNA: TGTGCCAGTAGTTTGGGACTAGCCCAAGAGACCCAGTACTTC

D: NA
length: 15
J: TRBJ2-7
V: TRBV11-2
size: few
CDR3: CASSPQGMSSYEQYF
DNA: TGTGCCAGCAGCCCCCAGGGGATGAGCTCCTACGAGCAGTACTTC

D: NA
length: 17
J: TRBJ2-7
V: TRBV6-1
size: few
CDR3: CASSDQLPPLRSYEQYF
DNA: TGTGCCAGCAGTGACCAACTTCCACCCCTCCGGTCCTACGAGCAGTACTTC

D: TRBD1
length: 11
J: TRBJ1-1
V: TRBV20-1
size: few
CDR3: CSARTGAKAFF
DNA: TGCAGTGCTAGAACAGGGGCTAAAGCTTTCTTT

D: TRBD2
length: 16
J: TRBJ2-1
V: TRBV9
size: few
CDR3: CASSQGTSGSYNEQFF
DNA: TGTGCCAGCAGCCAAGGGACTAGCGGATCTTACAATGAGCAGTTCTTC

D: TRBD2
length: 13
J: TRBJ2-1
V: TRBV29-1
size: few
CDR3: CNAFRGGFNEQFF
DNA: TGCAACGCTTTCCGCGGGGGGTTCAATGAGCAGTTCTTC

D: TRBD2
length: 16
J: TRBJ2-7
V: TRBV25-1
size: NA
CDR3: CASSIGGSTPPYEQYF
DNA: TGTGCCAGCAGTATCGGGGGGTCTACACCACCCTACGAGCAGTACTTC

D: NA
length: 14
J: TRBJ2-1
V: TRBV14
size: few
CDR3: CASSRGTLYNEQFF
DNA: TGTGCCAGCAGCCGCGGGACCCTCTACAATGAGCAGTTCTTC

D: NA
length: 14
J: TRBJ2-2
V: TRBV2
size: few
CDR3: CASSDTGNTGELFF
DNA: TGTGCCAGCAGTGATACGGGGAACACCGGGGAGCTGTTTTTT

D: NA
length: 16
J: TRBJ2-2
V: TRBV5-4
size: NA
CDR3: CASSHPRGMDTGELFF
DNA: TGTGCCAGCAGCCACCCTAGAGGAATGGACACCGGGGAGCTGTTTTTT

D: NA
length: 12
J: TRBJ2-1
V: TRBV6-5
size: NA
CDR3: CASAGPGNEQFF
DNA: TGTGCCAGCGCCGGACCGGGCAATGAGCAGTTCTTC